Below are 10 T cell receptor beta chains sequenced from a single sample in a study of shared T cell receptors in the human thymus. Produced via immunoSEQ multiplex PCR; TCRdb's table is partial and in-frame only. The sample has about 610,000 clones, 88% seen once. The same sample was also studied in work on human thymus T cells.

Sequencing was done on a sample of thymocytes. The receptors were gathered from a boy under three years old with a congenital heart defect.

This clone has a single count. The V call is TRBV6-1, the J call TRBJ1-5; D is undetermined. Germline V gene data show CDR1 as MNHNS and CDR2 as SASEGT. The CDR3 runs 11 residues. V was pared by 3 bases and J by 10 bases, with 7 bases between. The CDR3 nucleotides are TGTGCCAGCAGTGATTTGTATCCCCAGCATTTT. Protein sequence: CASSDLYPQHF.

This clone was counted a few times. The CDR3 region is CASGQDTSNEKLFF. The CDR3 DNA reads TGTGCCAGCGGTCAGGACACATCTAATGAAAAACTGTTTTTT. The V gene is TRBV6-5, the J gene TRBJ1-4, with D possibly matching TRBD1 (5 bases). The germline V gene encodes CDR1 MNHEY and CDR2 SVGAGI. Between the trimmed V and J ends, which lost 8 bases and 3 bases, there was a span of 13 bases. CDR3 length: 14 residues.

The table lists this clone with a count of one. A junction end diverges from the germline sequence, so it may reflect a read error. The chain carries TRBV28 and TRBJ2-7, with D tentatively TRBD2 (5 bases). The CDR3 is 13 amino acids. The germline gives CDR1 MDHEN, CDR2 SYDVKM. The CDR3 bases are TGTGCCAGCAGTCCTACCGAGAAGTGGGAGCCCGACTTC. Its translation is CASSPTEKWEPDF.

The chain combines TRBV14 with TRBJ2-4; tentative D call: TRBD1 (6 bases). The length of the CDR3 is 14 residues. In germline, CDR1 is SGHDN, CDR2 FVKESK. The V and J ends lost 0 bases and 7 bases respectively, with 10 bases between them. The CDR3 sequence is CASSQETGRNIQYF. CDR3 in DNA: TGTGCCAGCAGCCAAGAGACAGGTCGGAACATTCAGTACTTC. The full variable domain, its missing parts supplied by reference TRBV14 and TRBJ2-4, is EAGVTQFPSHSVIEKGQTVTLRCDPISGHDNLYWYRRVMGKEIKFLLHFVKESKQDESGMPNNRFLAERTGGTYSTLKVQPAELEDSGVYFCASSQETGRNIQYFGAGTRLSVL.

V is TRBV7-9 and J is TRBJ2-7, with D unclear. The CDR3 loop spans 13 amino acids. Germline V gives CDR1 SEHNR, CDR2 FQNEAQ (reference sequence). V was cut by 1 base and J by 7 bases, with 11 bases left in between. DNA for the CDR3: TGTGCCAGCAGCTTAGGCCGGCCCGGGGAGCAGTACTTC. Translation: CASSLGRPGEQYF.

The chain uses TRBV5-1 and TRBJ2-5; 8 nucleotides align to TRBD1. Trimming at V came to 4 bases and at J to 3 bases, leaving 8 bases not matched to a gene. The CDR3 loop spans 15 amino acids. CDR1 and CDR2 (germline): SGHRS, YFSETQ. The chain's CDR3 is CASSQAGQGEETQYF. As DNA, the CDR3 is TGCGCCAGCAGCCAAGCCGGACAGGGAGAAGAGACCCAGTACTTC.

In this sample, this clone turned up once. This chain joins TRBV27 and TRBJ2-1; TRBD2 matches 10 bases. J lost 7 bases, V lost 8 bases, and 14 bases had no gene match. Germline CDR1 MNHEY, CDR2 SMNVEV (reference sequence). The CDR3 extends over 16 amino acids. The CDR3 DNA reads as TGTGCCAGCTCTTACGGGGCTAGCGGGAGTATAAATGAGCAGTTCTTC. It is translated as CASSYGASGSINEQFF.

Points on this clone: The same CDR3 arises from other DNA sequences in this sample as well. The chain recombines TRBV4-1 with TRBJ2-7; the match to TRBD2 covers 7 bases. This CDR3 is 15 amino acids long. The trim removed 6 bases at V and 1 base at J, leaving 9 bases unmatched. Germline V CDR1 and CDR2: MGHRA, YSYEKL. This CDR3 reads CASSQLGEGSYEQYF. Written as DNA, the CDR3 is TGCGCCAGCAGTCAACTCGGGGAGGGATCCTACGAGCAGTACTTC.

The chain joins TRBV5-4 to TRBJ2-4; 12 positions match TRBD1. The CDR3 is 20 amino acids. V trimming: 4 bases; J trimming: 1 base; junction bases outside the gene matches: 15. Germline CDR1 is SGHNT and CDR2 is YYREEE (reference sequence). CDR3 protein: CASSRAGTGGAGVAKNIQYF. DNA for the CDR3: TGTGCCAGCAGCCGAGCCGGGACAGGGGGCGCGGGAGTGGCCAAAAACATTCAGTACTTC.

This rearrangement joins TRBV11-2 to TRBJ1-1, with no clear D. This CDR3 contains 14 residues. Germline V gene data show CDR1 as SGHAT and CDR2 as FQNNGV. Trimming removed 1 base at V and 1 base at J, with 7 bases between. The CDR3 coding sequence is TGTGCCAGCAGCTTAGTTGCCGGGAACACTGAAGCTTTCTTT. Its translation: CASSLVAGNTEAFF.